This T cell receptor beta chain was profiled in a study of T cell clonotyping in hematopoietic cell transplantation. General observations from the study: Without cell sorting, CD4 versus CD8 contributions remain unresolved.

A word on this clone: Its antigen is unidentified.

The CDR3 spans 15 residues. V dropped 4 bases and J dropped 4; count of bases not matched to a gene: 0. Germline CDR1 is MNHNS and CDR2 is SASEGT. Produced via immunoSEQ multiplex PCR; TCRdb's table is partial and in-frame only. The sample lists around 26,000 clones; less than 85% were seen once. The sample's time point: recipient sample about 28 days before transplant, after cytoreduction. V and J are TRBV6-1 and TRBJ2-3; 15 nucleotides align to TRBD2. The receptor comes from a man aged 35 to 55 with acute myeloid leukemia. Some clones in this sample may be carry-over from other donors' samples. The specimen comprised peripheral blood mononuclear cells, sampled before stem cell transplant. CDR3 nucleotide sequence: TGTGCCAGCAGTGGGACTAGCGGGGGGGCAGATACGCAGTATTTT. The encoded protein is CASSGTSGGADTQYF.